The 2 T cell receptor beta chains given below trace back to one sample, sequenced in a study of T cell responses to AZD1222 COVID-19 vaccine (dated by TCRdb to the early 2020s). What the time point label conveys for this sample: about 28 days (+/-7) after the second vaccine dose. Library preparation used the immunoSEQ multiplex PCR assay. Drawn from immuneACCESS, this table holds only the in-frame rearrangements with V and J called that TCRdb kept. Clones are partly lost; checked studies trace under half to an unresolved V gene and leave the rest unexplained. The sample includes approximately 120,000 clones, with approximately 85% observed a single time. Of the sample, about 4.4% is held by the ten largest clones. The specimen was peripheral blood, collected 28 days after the second AZD1222 dose. These receptor sequences come from an adult who received the AZD1222 COVID-19 vaccine.

The chain recombines TRBV7-2 with TRBJ1-1, with D perhaps matching TRBD1 (5 bases). The germline gives CDR1 SGHTA, CDR2 FQGNSA. V was shortened by 1 base and J by 0 bases, with 9 bases between the two germline ends. CDR3 size: 15 residues. The CDR3 DNA follows: TGTGCCAGCAGCTTAGGACAGTTAATGAACACTGAAGCTTTCTTT. Protein: CASSLGQLMNTEAFF.

J is TRBJ1-1 and V is TRBV6-5, with D unresolved. Germline-derived CDR1 and CDR2 are MNHEY and SVGAGI. The CDR3 is made up of 13 amino acids. The V and J ends lost 4 bases and 1 base respectively, with 7 bases between them. CDR3 coding DNA: TGTGCCAGCAGTTTTGGACCGAACACTGAAGCTTTCTTT. Residues: CASSFGPNTEAFF.